This note documents a single T cell receptor beta chain sequence. Its antigen is undetermined. Germline V lookup: CDR1 MNHNS, CDR2 SASEGT. Trimming stripped 6 bases from V and 3 bases from J, with 12 bases between. The CDR3 extends over 13 amino acids. One entry per CDR3 protein results from TCRdb running MiXCR on the reads. Of roughly 280,000 distinct CDR3 sequences listed, roughly an eighth are singletons. This sample is drawn from a study of T cell repertoires in cytomegalovirus infection. General observations from the study: CMV carriers with the relevant HLA were identified by cumulative public TCR beta family frequency.

The sequence came from a human donor in good health (CMV status not recorded). Some clones in this sample may be carry-over from other donors' samples. V gene TRBV6-1 combines with J gene TRBJ2-7; D is unclear. Sequenced sample: PBMCs. The CDR3 bases are TGTGCCAGCAGCCCCAGGTGGGGCTACGAGCAGTACTTC. This encodes CASSPRWGYEQYF.